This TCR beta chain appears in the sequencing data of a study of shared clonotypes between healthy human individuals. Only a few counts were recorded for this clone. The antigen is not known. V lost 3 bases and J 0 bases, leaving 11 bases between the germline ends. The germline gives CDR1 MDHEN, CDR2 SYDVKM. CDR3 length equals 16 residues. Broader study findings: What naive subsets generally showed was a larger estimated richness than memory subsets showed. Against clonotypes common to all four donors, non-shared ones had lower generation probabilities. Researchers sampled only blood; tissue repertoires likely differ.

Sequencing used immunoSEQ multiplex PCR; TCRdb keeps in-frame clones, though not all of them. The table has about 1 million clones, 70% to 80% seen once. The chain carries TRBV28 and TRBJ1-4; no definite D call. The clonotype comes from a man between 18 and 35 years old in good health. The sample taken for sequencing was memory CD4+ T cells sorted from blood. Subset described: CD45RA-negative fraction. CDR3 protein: CASSFYDPATNEKLFF. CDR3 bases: TGTGCCAGCAGTTTTTACGATCCTGCAACTAATGAAAAACTGTTTTTT.